These 26 T cell receptor beta chains came from one sample sequenced in a study of cytomegalovirus exposure and HLA in healthy donors. The primer mix had 60 Vbeta and 13 Jbeta primers. Sequenced by immunoSEQ multiplex PCR; TCRdb stores in-frame clones only, minus some. This sample lists 70,000 or so clones; its ten largest clones have approximately 0.81%. Specimen: PBMCs. These receptors originate from a boy younger than 18 in good health and CMV-seronegative.

The gene calls are TRBV5-6 and TRBJ2-5, with D unresolved. The germline V gene has CDR1 SGHDT and CDR2 YYEEEE. Trimming took 3 bases from V and 1 from J, leaving 10 bases between them. This CDR3 is built from 14 residues. This CDR3 reads CASSSNTRQETQYF. The CDR3 DNA follows: TGTGCCAGCAGCTCGAACACCCGCCAAGAGACCCAGTACTTC.

CDR3 coding DNA: TGTGCCCTAGATCCGACAGGGGCCCAAAGTCACACCTTC. This codes for CALDPTGAQSHTF. The V call is TRBV30, the J call TRBJ1-2, with TRBD1 identical over 8 bases. The junction had 17 bases not matched to a gene; V was cut back by 8 bases and J by 12 bases. Germline assignment: CDR1 GTSNPN and CDR2 SVGIG (reference sequence). This CDR3 has 13 residues.

The chain carries TRBV11-2 and TRBJ2-7; TRBD2 matches 11 bases. J was trimmed by 5 bases and V by 5 bases; bases with no gene match: 8. Germline V CDR1 and CDR2: SGHAT, FQNNGV. The CDR3 sequence is 15 residues long. The CDR3 is CASSTQGLAEDEQYF. The CDR3 nucleotides are TGTGCCAGCAGCACCCAGGGACTAGCGGAGGACGAGCAGTACTTC.

The chain couples TRBV7-9 to TRBJ1-6, with 8 bases matching TRBD1. V lost 5 bases, J lost 7 bases, and 7 bases stayed unmatched. The CDR3 has 15 residues. From germline, CDR1 is SEHNR and CDR2 FQNEAQ (reference sequence). The CDR3 here is CASSPNQGANSPLHF. In nucleotides, the CDR3 is TGTGCCAGCAGCCCCAATCAGGGGGCCAATTCACCCCTCCACTTT. Supplemented by reference TRBV7-9 and TRBJ1-6, the full variable domain reads DTGVSQNPRHKITKRGQNVTFRCDPISEHNRLYWYRQTLGQGPEFLTYFQNEAQLEKSRLLSDRFSAERPKGSFSTLEIQRTEQGDSAMYLCASSPNQGANSPLHFGNGTRLTVT.

This chain links TRBV11-2 with TRBJ2-5; 7 bases agree with TRBD2. The V gene's germline CDR1 is SGHAT and CDR2 FQNNGV. The CDR3 loop spans 15 amino acids. V was pared by 2 bases and J by 4 bases, with 7 bases of the junction left unmatched. The chain's CDR3 is CASSLSSGPAETQYF. The CDR3 region has the DNA TGTGCCAGCAGCTTATCTAGCGGACCCGCAGAGACCCAGTACTTC.

The CDR3 DNA reads as TGCGCCAGCAGCCCGAAACCCGGGACAGGGGGCGTTATTACGCAGTATTTT. It yields the protein CASSPKPGTGGVITQYF. This sequence joins TRBV5-1 and TRBJ2-3, with 12 bases fitting TRBD1. The CDR3 totals 17 residues. V dropped 4 bases and J dropped 8; count of bases not matched to a gene: 14. Per the germline V gene, CDR1 is SGHRS and CDR2 is YFSETQ.

The genes are TRBV7-9 and TRBJ1-3; a possible D gene is TRBD1 (5 bases). Germline lookup yields CDR1 SEHNR and CDR2 FQNEAQ (reference sequence). The CDR3 consists of 16 residues. V lost 5 bases, J lost 0 bases, and 14 bases lay in between. The CDR3 DNA is TGTGCCAGCAGCGACTCCAGGGTGCTCTCTGGAAACACCATATATTTT. It translates to CASSDSRVLSGNTIYF.

This sequence joins TRBV5-4 and TRBJ1-1, with 9 bases identical to TRBD1. J gave up 6 bases and V 2 bases, and 8 bases lay outside the gene matches. This CDR3 spans 15 amino acids. Per germline, CDR1 SGHNT and CDR2 YYREEE (reference sequence). CDR3 sequence reads: CASSFTGTGSSEAFF. The DNA for the CDR3 is TGTGCCAGCAGCTTCACCGGGACAGGGAGCTCTGAAGCTTTCTTT.

The chain carries TRBV9 and TRBJ2-5; maybe TRBD1 (6 bases). The CDR3 consists of 14 residues. V lost 0 bases and J 5 bases, leaving 11 bases between the germline ends. Germline V gives CDR1 SGDLS, CDR2 YYNGEE. CDR3 sequence (DNA): TGTGCCAGCAGCGTAGGGTGGGGGCTGGAGACCCAGTACTTC. Residues: CASSVGWGLETQYF.

This rearrangement joins TRBV9 to TRBJ1-5; D is possibly TRBD1 (5 bases). This CDR3 is built from 14 residues. Trimming cost V 4 bases and J 8 bases, with 16 bases left between them. In germline, CDR1 is SGDLS, CDR2 YYNGEE. Here the CDR3 DNA reads TGTGCCAGCAGCTCCCAGGCAGCGGGGGAGCCCCAGCATTTT. Its translation: CASSSQAAGEPQHF. The full variable domain, in which reference TRBV9 and TRBJ1-5 provide the parts outside the CDR3, is DSGVTQTPKHLITATGQRVTLRCSPRSGDLSVYWYQQSLDQGLQFLIQYYNGEERAKGNILERFSAQQFPDLHSELNLSSLELGDSALYFCASSSQAAGEPQHFGDGTRLSIL.

V usage is TRBV18 and J usage is TRBJ1-2; 9 bases fit TRBD1. This CDR3 has 13 amino acids. The V segment lost 6 bases and the J segment 6 bases; nucleotides outside the gene matches: 5. The germline V gene encodes CDR1 KGHSH and CDR2 LQKENI. The CDR3 DNA follows: TGTGCCAGCTCCCCCGGGACAGGGAATGGCTACACCTTC. Its translation is CASSPGTGNGYTF.

The V gene is TRBV30, the J gene TRBJ1-1; maybe TRBD1 (5 bases). CDR3 size: 13 residues. Germline V gives CDR1 GTSNPN, CDR2 SVGIG (reference sequence). Trimming removed 1 base from V and 1 base from J, with 7 bases in between. CDR3 in amino acids: CAWSARENTEAFF. CDR3 nucleotide sequence: TGTGCCTGGAGTGCCAGGGAGAACACTGAAGCTTTCTTT.

The rearrangement joins TRBV6-1 to TRBJ1-6; the D gene is possibly TRBD1 (6 bases). Germline-derived CDR1 and CDR2 are MNHNS and SASEGT. V lost 6 bases to trimming and J lost 10 bases, with 13 bases between them. The CDR3 loop spans 13 amino acids. The CDR3 sequence is CASSGQFRSPLHF. CDR3 bases: TGTGCCAGCAGCGGACAGTTCCGATCACCCCTCCACTTT.

This chain uses TRBV15 with TRBJ2-6; D perhaps matches TRBD2 (5 bases). The CDR3 runs to 18 residues. From germline, CDR1 is LNHNV and CDR2 YYDKDF (reference sequence). Trimming took off 6 bases at V and 0 bases at J, with 18 bases between the two ends. CDR3 sequence: CATSLRENELSGANVLTF. The CDR3 region has the DNA TGTGCCACCAGTTTACGGGAAAACGAACTCTCTGGGGCCAACGTCCTGACTTTC. The full variable domain, rest sourced from reference TRBV15 and TRBJ2-6, is DAMVIQNPRYQVTQFGKPVTLSCSQTLNHNVMYWYQQKSSQAPKLLFHYYDKDFNNEADTPDNFQSRRPNTSFCFLDIRSPGLGDTAMYLCATSLRENELSGANVLTFGAGSRLTVL.

The chain couples TRBV19 to TRBJ1-2, with 9 bases matching TRBD1. Trimming took 7 bases from V and 6 from J; bases not matched to a gene: 15. This CDR3 comprises 16 residues. Looked up from germline, CDR1 is LNHDA and CDR2 is SQIVND (reference sequence). The CDR3 loop is CASIGKLRDRADGYTF. In nucleotides, the CDR3 is TGTGCCAGTATCGGTAAGCTCCGGGACAGGGCAGATGGCTACACCTTC.

This sequence joins TRBV5-1 and TRBJ1-4; tentative D call: TRBD1 (5 bases). V lost 4 bases and J lost 3, with 10 bases in between. The CDR3 contains 14 residues. CDR1 is SGHRS, CDR2 YFSETQ, per germline. CDR3 in amino acids: CASSLGGSNEKLFF. In DNA, the CDR3 is TGCGCCAGCAGCCTCGGGGGTTCTAATGAAAAACTGTTTTTT.

The chain carries TRBV27 and TRBJ2-7, with 8 bases that match TRBD2. Germline V lookup: CDR1 MNHEY, CDR2 SMNVEV (reference sequence). V shed 3 bases, J shed 10 bases, and the junction held 5 bases outside the gene matches. The CDR3 is 12 amino acids. The chain's CDR3 is CASSFRGGEQYF. The CDR3 DNA reads TGTGCCAGCAGTTTCCGGGGGGGAGAACAGTACTTC.

V and J are TRBV7-9 and TRBJ1-1; weak D call: TRBD1 (6 bases). The CDR3 totals 15 residues. The germline CDR1 and CDR2 sequences are SEHNR and FQNEAQ (reference sequence). Trimming cost V 5 bases and J 0 bases, with 13 bases left between them. For the CDR3, the DNA is TGTGCCAGCAGCCCGGCGGACAGAATGAACACTGAAGCTTTCTTT. Protein: CASSPADRMNTEAFF.

The chain employs TRBV29-1 and TRBJ2-5; TRBD1 matches at 11 bases. This CDR3 comprises 14 residues. Germline values: CDR1 SQVTM, CDR2 ANQGSEA. V lost 7 bases and J lost 4; bases outside the gene matches: 8. The CDR3 spells CSAGTGGYVETQYF. For the CDR3, the DNA is TGCAGCGCCGGGACAGGGGGGTACGTAGAGACCCAGTACTTC. The whole variable domain, filled in from reference TRBV29-1 and TRBJ2-5, reads SAVISQKPSRDICQRGTSLTIQCQVDSQVTMMFWYRQQPGQSLTLIATANQGSEATYESGFVIDKFPISRPNLTFSTLTVSNMSPEDSSIYLCSAGTGGYVETQYFGPGTRLLVL.

The chain uses TRBV7-2 and TRBJ2-1, with 7 bases matching TRBD1. Germline V lookup: CDR1 SGHTA, CDR2 FQGNSA. The V gene end was trimmed by 5 bases and the J gene end by 15 bases; junction bases not matched to a gene: 10. The CDR3 consists of 12 residues. For the CDR3, the DNA is TGTGCCAGCAGCCGGTTTGGGGCAGGGGGGTTCTTC. Its translation is CASSRFGAGGFF.

This rearrangement joins TRBV2 to TRBJ2-5, with 10 bases lining up with TRBD2. From germline, CDR1 is SNHLY and CDR2 FYNNEI. This CDR3 is built from 16 residues. V lost 6 bases, J lost 5 bases, and 12 bases stayed unmatched. CDR3 sequence (DNA): TGTGCCAGCAGCCAAGACAGCGGGGGGGCCGGTGAGACCCAGTACTTC. Translation: CASSQDSGGAGETQYF.

This rearrangement joins TRBV9 to TRBJ2-2, with 8 bases aligning to TRBD2. Losses at the gene ends were 0 bases for V and 4 bases for J; bases not matched to a gene: 2. The germline V gene has CDR1 SGDLS and CDR2 YYNGEE. The CDR3 consists of 15 residues. CDR3 DNA: TGTGCCAGCAGCGTAGTCGCGGGGGGCACCGGGGAGCTGTTTTTT. The encoded protein is CASSVVAGGTGELFF. The variable domain in full, completed from reference TRBV9 and TRBJ2-2, reads DSGVTQTPKHLITATGQRVTLRCSPRSGDLSVYWYQQSLDQGLQFLIQYYNGEERAKGNILERFSAQQFPDLHSELNLSSLELGDSALYFCASSVVAGGTGELFFGEGSRLTVL.

V usage is TRBV11-2 and J usage is TRBJ1-1, with 9 bases that match TRBD1. Unmatched junction bases numbered 6, after V lost 5 bases and J lost 8 bases. The length of the CDR3 is 13 residues. Germline V gene lookup returns CDR1 SGHAT and CDR2 FQNNGV. The CDR3 bases are TGTGCCAGCAGCCTTCGGGACAGGGCCGAAGCTTTCTTT. This gives the protein CASSLRDRAEAFF.

J is TRBJ1-1 and V is TRBV19; TRBD1 matches 10 bases. J was trimmed by 6 bases and V by 7 bases; bases with no gene match: 20. In germline, CDR1 is LNHDA, CDR2 SQIVND (reference sequence). The CDR3 is 18 amino acids. Here the CDR3 DNA reads TGTGCCAGTATCCGGGGCCCGGGACAGGGGTTTATCGGGGCTGAAGCTTTCTTT. This translates into CASIRGPGQGFIGAEAFF.

This sequence joins TRBV30 and TRBJ2-3; 7 positions agree with TRBD1. V was clipped by 1 base and J by 1 base; unmatched bases: 5. The V gene's germline CDR1 is GTSNPN and CDR2 SVGIG (reference sequence). This CDR3 comprises 15 residues. The chain's CDR3 is CAWSAHRGRTDTQYF. For the CDR3, the DNA is TGTGCCTGGAGTGCGCACAGGGGACGCACAGATACGCAGTATTTT.

The gene calls are TRBV5-1 and TRBJ2-1, with D possibly TRBD1 on 5 matching bases. V lost 0 bases and J lost 1, with 8 bases in between. Germline V CDR1 and CDR2: SGHRS, YFSETQ. The CDR3 spans 15 residues. The CDR3 DNA sequence: TGCGCCAGCAGCTTGGAGGCAGGGTCCTACAATGAGCAGTTCTTC. Its translation is CASSLEAGSYNEQFF. The variable domain in full, with the rest retrieved from reference TRBV5-1 and TRBJ2-1, is KAGVTQTPRYLIKTRGQQVTLSCSPISGHRSVSWYQQTPGQGLQFLFEYFSETQRNKGNFPGRFSGRQFSNSRSEMNVSTLELGDSALYLCASSLEAGSYNEQFFGPGTRLTVL.